This T cell receptor beta chain was sequenced during a study of shared clonotypes between healthy human individuals. Study-wide findings and caveats: It was expected that sequencing depth would affect clonotype sharing among donors. Shared clonotypes across all four donors exceeded non-shared ones in generation probability.

Researchers partitioned CD4+ cells into CD45RA+ naive and CD45RA-negative memory subsets. In germline, CDR1 is SGHRS, CDR2 YFSETQ. J was trimmed by 5 bases and V by 4 bases; bases with no gene match: 3. CDR3 length: 13 residues. In this sample, this clone turned up once. Its antigen is unknown. Per the study methods: Filtering was not the same, since immunoSEQ gave junction-only sequences without quality scores. Measured with immunoSEQ multiplex PCR; TCRdb has only the in-frame clones, and not every one. The V and J calls and clone size are taken from that table; D and trimming were inferred from the DNA. The sample shows roughly 2,500,000 clones, 93% of them seen only once.

The chain uses TRBV5-1 and TRBJ2-1; TRBD2 matches at 7 bases. Sequenced material: naive CD4+ T cells from PBMCs. As to subset: CD45RA+ positively selected. The sequence came from a man younger than 30 in good health. Some clones in this sample may be carry-over from other donors' samples. The CDR3 sequence is CASSEGLHNEQFF. DNA for the CDR3: TGCGCCAGCAGCGAGGGACTACACAATGAGCAGTTCTTC.